Below are 18 T cell receptor beta chains sequenced from a single sample in a study of cytomegalovirus exposure and HLA in healthy donors (dated by TCRdb to 2016 to 2017). The protocol used for the library was the immunoSEQ multiplex PCR assay. As stored in TCRdb, this immuneACCESS dataset retains in-frame rearrangements with V and J assigned. A fraction of the clones does not appear; measured against another copy, unresolved V genes explain less than half of the discrepancy, and the remainder lacks a known reason. This sample holds about 240,000 clones; 86% were observed only once. The leading ten clones occupy 0.95% to 1.5% of the sample. Material: PBMCs. Receptors were obtained from a woman aged 25 to 39 in good health and CMV-seropositive.

The chain uses TRBV7-3 and TRBJ2-1; 10 nucleotides agree with TRBD2. The germline gives CDR1 SGHTA, CDR2 FQGTGA. V was clipped by 6 bases and J by 6 bases; unmatched bases: 5. The CDR3 spans 14 residues. For the CDR3, the DNA is TGTGCCAGCAGTCCCGGGACTAGCGTCAATGAGCAGTTCTTC. This sequence encodes CASSPGTSVNEQFF.

The rearrangement joins TRBV2 to TRBJ2-7, with a tentative D call TRBD1 (5 bases). This CDR3 has 16 amino acids. Trimming left V 0 bases short and J 2 bases short, with 14 bases between. The germline CDR1 and CDR2 sequences are SNHLY and FYNNEI. For the CDR3, the DNA is TGTGCCAGCAGTGAAGCGCAGGGCGCTTGGACCTACGAGCAGTACTTC. Its translation is CASSEAQGAWTYEQYF.

V gene TRBV10-3 combines with J gene TRBJ2-2; 9 bases align to TRBD1. Germline V lookup: CDR1 ENHRY, CDR2 SYGVKD. The CDR3 spans 15 residues. With V trimmed by 5 bases and J by 6 bases, 7 bases remained unmatched. The DNA for the CDR3 is TGTGCCATCAGTTCCCGCACAGGGGGCCCCGGGGAGCTGTTTTTT. This translates into CAISSRTGGPGELFF.

J is TRBJ2-2 and V is TRBV5-1; tentatively, D is TRBD1 (6 bases). Per the germline V gene, CDR1 is SGHRS and CDR2 is YFSETQ. The CDR3 runs 17 residues. V lost 4 bases and J lost 1, with 17 bases in between. CDR3 in amino acids: CASSRTVGQMNTGELFF. The CDR3 bases are TGCGCCAGCAGCCGTACCGTGGGACAAATGAACACCGGGGAGCTGTTTTTT.

The genes are TRBV20-1 and TRBJ2-7; D call uncertain. The ends were cut back, 3 bases at V and 2 bases at J, with 5 bases in the middle. The CDR3 extends over 11 amino acids. CDR1 and CDR2 from the germline V gene are DFQATT and SNEGSKA (reference sequence). The CDR3 spells CSASVPYEQYF. The CDR3 coding sequence is TGCAGTGCTAGCGTCCCCTACGAGCAGTACTTC.

This clone was seen only once. This chain connects TRBV10-2 to TRBJ1-1; possibly TRBD1 for D (5 bases). Trimming took 2 bases from V and 4 from J, leaving 8 bases between them. This CDR3 is 13 amino acids long. The germline V gene has CDR1 WSHSY and CDR2 SAAADI. The DNA of the CDR3 is TGCGCCAGCAGTGAGGGGGCGAGCACTGAAGCTTTCTTT. Translating it yields CASSEGASTEAFF.

The V call is TRBV14, the J call TRBJ2-7; 7 bases are shared with TRBD2. Germline CDR1 SGHDN, CDR2 FVKESK. Trimming took 2 bases from V and 9 from J; bases not matched to a gene: 16. The CDR3 sequence is 16 residues long. This chain's CDR3 is CASSQIRPSGLQRQYF. As DNA, the CDR3 is TGTGCCAGCAGCCAAATACGGCCTAGCGGACTGCAGCGGCAGTACTTC.

V usage is TRBV11-3 and J usage is TRBJ1-5; D gene unclear. Germline lookup yields CDR1 SGHNT and CDR2 YENEEA. The CDR3 spans 13 residues. The ends were cut back, 5 bases at V and 2 bases at J, with 7 bases in the middle. This chain's CDR3 is CASSQTGNQPQHF. CDR3 nucleotides: TGTGCCAGCAGCCAAACAGGCAATCAGCCCCAGCATTTT.

This clone was counted once. The rearrangement joins TRBV28 to TRBJ2-7; D perhaps matches TRBD2 (5 bases). Trimming took 3 bases from V and 7 from J, leaving 16 bases between them. The V gene's germline CDR1 is MDHEN and CDR2 SYDVKM. The CDR3 totals 14 residues. The CDR3 region has the DNA TGTGCCAGCAGTTTCCCCTCCCGGAGCGGAGAGCAGTACTTC. It specifies CASSFPSRSGEQYF.

The rearrangement uses TRBV30 and TRBJ1-1, with D possibly matching TRBD1 (6 bases). Between the trimmed V and J ends, which lost 0 bases and 2 bases, there was a span of 10 bases. Germline V gene data show CDR1 as GTSNPN and CDR2 as SVGIG (reference sequence). There are 14 residues in the CDR3. The CDR3 region has the DNA TGTGCCTGGAGTGTGGGGACAATAAACACTGAAGCTTTCTTT. As protein: CAWSVGTINTEAFF.

V is TRBV6-1 and J is TRBJ2-7; weak D call: TRBD1 (5 bases). The V and J ends lost 2 bases and 2 bases respectively, with 13 bases between them. The CDR3 has 15 amino acids. The germline CDR1 and CDR2 sequences are MNHNS and SASEGT. DNA for the CDR3: TGTGCCAGCAGTGAACTCATGCGACAGACCTACGAGCAGTACTTC. Its protein product is CASSELMRQTYEQYF.

This clone was found once. The chain employs TRBV12-5 and TRBJ2-7, with D unclear. CDR1 is LGHNT and CDR2 is FRNRAP in the germline V gene. Trimming stripped 3 bases from V and 0 bases from J, with 18 bases between. The CDR3 contains 17 residues. The CDR3 sequence: CASGFGLQSPSSYEQYF. The CDR3 DNA sequence: TGTGCTAGTGGTTTTGGCTTACAGTCGCCTTCCTCCTACGAGCAGTACTTC.

The rearrangement links TRBV28 to TRBJ2-1; 7 positions agree with TRBD2. The CDR3 loop spans 15 amino acids. Unmatched junction bases numbered 4, after V lost 5 bases and J lost 0 bases. CDR1 and CDR2 from the germline V gene are MDHEN and SYDVKM. CDR3 DNA sequence: TGTGCCAGCAGTGTAGCGGGCGGCTCCTACAATGAGCAGTTCTTC. Translating gives CASSVAGGSYNEQFF.

Concerning this clone itself: Compared with germline, one end of the junction differs, possibly owing to a read error. The chain employs TRBV19 and TRBJ2-7; weak D call: TRBD1 (6 bases). The CDR3 loop spans 13 amino acids. The germline gives CDR1 LNHDA, CDR2 SQIVND (reference sequence). The CDR3 loop is CASSQDSRYGQYF. The CDR3 coding sequence is TGTGCCAGTAGTCAGGACAGCCGGTACGGGCAGTACTTC.

This chain links TRBV11-2 with TRBJ1-2, with D perhaps TRBD1 (6 bases). V lost 4 bases and J lost 3, with 6 bases in between. The CDR3 runs to 12 residues. Germline values: CDR1 SGHAT, CDR2 FQNNGV. This chain's CDR3 is CASSSGDYGYTF. For the CDR3, the DNA is TGTGCCAGCAGCTCAGGGGACTATGGCTACACCTTC.

This clone was seen a single time. This CDR3 is CASMISDQPQHF. CDR3 nucleotides: TGTGCCAGCATGATCTCGGATCAGCCCCAGCATTTT. V usage is TRBV28 and J usage is TRBJ1-5; the D is unclear. The germline V gene has CDR1 MDHEN and CDR2 SYDVKM. CDR3 length equals 12 residues. Trimming cost V 7 bases and J 5 bases, with 9 bases left between them.

This chain connects TRBV15 to TRBJ1-2; a weak D match, TRBD1 (6 bases). Trimming took 0 bases from V and 0 from J, leaving 8 bases between them. From germline, CDR1 is LNHNV and CDR2 YYDKDF (reference sequence). The CDR3 is 15 residues long. CDR3 residues: CATSRDRDTNYGYTF. In nucleotides, the CDR3 is TGTGCCACCAGCAGAGATCGGGACACTAACTATGGCTACACCTTC.

The chain is built from TRBV5-4 and TRBJ2-1, with D perhaps TRBD1 (5 bases). Germline V gene sequence: CDR1 SGHNT, CDR2 YYREEE (reference sequence). This CDR3 is built from 12 residues. Trimming took off 4 bases at V and 9 bases at J, with 11 bases between the two ends. CDR3 coding DNA: TGTGCCAGCAGCCGCGAAAGGGGTGAGCAGTTCTTC. Its protein is CASSRERGEQFF.